The T cell receptor beta chain under discussion was sequenced for a study of cytomegalovirus exposure and HLA in healthy donors. The PCR employed 60 Vbeta primers together with 13 Jbeta primers. The repertoire was sequenced with immunoSEQ multiplex PCR; TCRdb's copy has only in-frame clones and lacks some. The sample consists of about 98,000 clones, about 70% of them appearing once. Germline trimming cut 5 bases from V and 8 bases from J; bases unmatched to any gene: 9. The germline V gene encodes CDR1 SGHNT and CDR2 YENEEA. This CDR3 is 14 amino acids long. Sequences were obtained from PBMCs. The clonotype was recovered from a human donor in good health. The chain is built from TRBV11-3 and TRBJ2-1; 7 bases match TRBD1. The CDR3 protein is CASSRGQALDEQFF. As DNA, the CDR3 is TGTGCCAGCAGCCGCGGACAGGCCCTGGATGAGCAGTTCTTC.